Shown below are 9 T cell receptor beta chains from a single sample sequenced in a study of regulatory and conventional T cells in RAG deficiency. Method: immunoSEQ multiplex PCR; TCRdb's copy keeps in-frame clones and lacks some. The table has tens of thousands of clones, approximately 96% seen once. Conventional CD4+ T cells were sorted from blood as CD25-low CD127-high cells. These data also formed part of another study, on regulatory T cells. That work contributes: Amplification used 52 TRBV primers and 13 TRBJ primers.

The sequenced sample consisted of CD25- CD4+ T cells sorted from blood. The source is a human donor in good health.

This clone came up a few times. The chain carries TRBV6-6 and TRBJ1-4, with 7 bases fitting TRBD1. Trimming removed 7 bases from V and 6 bases from J; junction bases left unmatched: 14. This CDR3 contains 16 residues. CDR1 MNHNY and CDR2 SVGAGI come from the germline V gene (reference sequence). CDR3: CASTSYFGTEYEKLFF. For the CDR3, the DNA is TGTGCCAGCACCTCTTACTTTGGGACAGAATATGAAAAACTGTTTTTT.

This clone appeared once. The chain couples TRBV11-3 to TRBJ2-1; tentative D call: TRBD2 (6 bases). This CDR3 is 13 amino acids long. CDR1 and CDR2 from the germline V gene are SGHNT and YENEEA. Trimming pared 4 bases from V and 6 bases from J, leaving 10 bases between. CDR3 amino acids: CASSYLATNEQFF. DNA for the CDR3: TGTGCCAGCAGCTACCTAGCGACCAATGAGCAGTTCTTC.

The chain links TRBV7-2 to TRBJ2-3; D remains unclear. V was cut by 5 bases and J by 1 base, with 10 bases left in between. The CDR3 sequence is 14 residues long. The germline gives CDR1 SGHTA, CDR2 FQGNSA. The CDR3 sequence is CASSQRSGTDTQYF. The CDR3 region has the DNA TGTGCCAGCAGCCAGAGGTCGGGCACAGATACGCAGTATTTT.

The chain carries TRBV5-1 and TRBJ2-3, with 10 bases aligning to TRBD2. Germline V gene lookup returns CDR1 SGHRS and CDR2 YFSETQ. The CDR3 is 15 residues long. V lost 5 bases to trimming and J lost 3 bases; unmatched junction nucleotides: 6. CDR3 nucleotides: TGCGCCAGCAGAGACCTAGCGGGGGAAACAGATACGCAGTATTTT. Translation: CASRDLAGETDTQYF. The full variable domain, completed using reference TRBV5-1 and TRBJ2-3, is KAGVTQTPRYLIKTRGQQVTLSCSPISGHRSVSWYQQTPGQGLQFLFEYFSETQRNKGNFPGRFSGRQFSNSRSEMNVSTLELGDSALYLCASRDLAGETDTQYFGPGTRLTVL.

The V call is TRBV11-3, the J call TRBJ2-1, with D maybe TRBD1 (6 bases). Germline lookup yields CDR1 SGHNT and CDR2 YENEEA. The CDR3 contains 14 residues. V shed 3 bases and J shed 3 bases, with 9 bases lying between them. CDR3 DNA: TGTGCCAGCAGCTTGGAGACAGGCTACAATGAGCAGTTCTTC. Protein: CASSLETGYNEQFF.

The chain recombines TRBV5-1 with TRBJ2-3, with 8 nucleotides matching TRBD2. Unmatched junction bases numbered 8, after V lost 4 bases and J lost 4 bases. CDR1 is SGHRS and CDR2 is YFSETQ in the germline V gene. The CDR3 loop spans 15 amino acids. The CDR3, as DNA: TGCGCCAGCAGCCGGCGGGGGGAGGGGTCAGATACGCAGTATTTT. Translation: CASSRRGEGSDTQYF. Drawing the rest from reference TRBV5-1 and TRBJ2-3, the complete variable domain is KAGVTQTPRYLIKTRGQQVTLSCSPISGHRSVSWYQQTPGQGLQFLFEYFSETQRNKGNFPGRFSGRQFSNSRSEMNVSTLELGDSALYLCASSRRGEGSDTQYFGPGTRLTVL.

This chain links TRBV5-5 with TRBJ1-3; 9 bases line up with TRBD1. The CDR3 totals 18 residues. Trimming took 4 bases from V and 3 from J; bases not matched to a gene: 14. CDR1 is SGHKS and CDR2 is YYEKEE in the germline V gene (reference sequence). The CDR3 bases are TGTGCCAGCAGCCAAGAACCGGGACAGGGAGTGAGTGGAAACACCATATATTTT. Encoded protein: CASSQEPGQGVSGNTIYF.

This chain connects TRBV4-2 to TRBJ2-3; 10 bases agree with TRBD2. Germline V gene lookup returns CDR1 LGHNA and CDR2 YNFKEQ. Trimming took 4 bases from V and 1 from J; bases not matched to a gene: 8. The CDR3 extends over 17 amino acids. CDR3 region: CASSPGSGRPGTDTQYF. The CDR3, as DNA: TGTGCCAGCAGCCCCGGTAGCGGGAGGCCGGGCACAGATACGCAGTATTTT.

CDR3 coding DNA: TGCGCCAGCAGCCCCCCCGCGACAGGGGACTATGGCTACACCTTC. It translates to CASSPPATGDYGYTF. The genes are TRBV5-1 and TRBJ1-2; 8 bases fit TRBD1. The CDR3 covers 15 residues. V trimming: 4 bases; J trimming: 3 bases; junction bases outside the gene matches: 8. Germline V gene sequence: CDR1 SGHRS, CDR2 YFSETQ.